These 9 T cell receptor beta chains came from one sample sequenced in a study of CXCR3-negative and CXCR3-positive naive CD8 T cells. No antigen is known for these receptors. The study's findings and limits: CXCR3-positive naive cells carried more hydrophobic TRB CDR3s than CXCR3-negative ones.

UMI-labeled TRB cDNA libraries were prepared by 5' RACE. TCRdb re-called the 5' RACE reads and gives one entry per CDR3 protein, without DNA. The sample has around 60,000 distinct CDR3 sequences, and its top ten clones hold about 0.78%. Sequenced: naive CXCR3+ CD8+ T cells from blood. Noted subset: CD45RO-CCR7+CD27+CD95- naive CD8+ T cells expressing CXCR3 (TNR3+). These receptors were collected from a human donor in good health. Some clones in this sample may be carry-over from other donors' samples.

The V call is TRBV6-2 or TRBV6-3, the J call TRBJ2-5; with no DNA, the TCRdb D assignment of TRBD2 cannot be verified. Germline CDR1 and CDR2: MNHEY and SVGEGT. This CDR3 spans 15 amino acids. The CDR3 loop reads CASSYSMLAGETQYF.

The rearrangement links TRBV28 to TRBJ2-3; TCRdb's D call of TRBD1 is untestable without DNA. Germline lookup yields CDR1 MDHEN and CDR2 SYDVKM. The CDR3 runs to 14 residues. The CDR3 reads CASSTGALTDTQYF.

This chain links TRBV4-1 with TRBJ1-1; TCRdb's D call of TRBD1 is untestable without DNA. Germline V gives CDR1 MGHRA, CDR2 YSYEKL. The CDR3 sequence is 16 residues long. CDR3 region: CASSQPQGSTNTEAFF.

This sequence joins TRBV9 and TRBJ1-1; the TRBD1 assignment by TCRdb is unverifiable without DNA. CDR1 is SGDLS and CDR2 is YYNGEE in the germline V gene. This CDR3 comprises 17 residues. The CDR3 loop reads CASAESGTAVGNTEAFF.

The CDR3 spells CASSGLAGVPSYNEQFF. The gene calls are TRBV27 and TRBJ2-1; the TRBD2 assignment by TCRdb is unverifiable without DNA. Germline V gene lookup returns CDR1 MNHEY and CDR2 SMNVEV (reference sequence). This CDR3 has 17 residues.

The chain employs TRBV28 and TRBJ2-7; TCRdb's assignment of TRBD1 cannot be checked, as there is no DNA. Germline V CDR1 and CDR2: MDHEN, SYDVKM. This CDR3 is 15 amino acids long. Here the CDR3 reads CASSLLGGSAYEQYF.

The gene calls are TRBV7-9 and TRBJ2-5; TCRdb's D gene call, TRBD1, goes unchecked for lack of DNA. CDR3 length equals 13 residues. Looked up from germline, CDR1 is SEHNR and CDR2 is FQNEAQ (reference sequence). The CDR3 reads CASKRGGQETQYF.

The chain is built from TRBV28 and TRBJ2-1; TCRdb picks TRBD2, but there is no DNA to check that call. In germline, CDR1 is MDHEN, CDR2 SYDVKM. CDR3 length: 16 amino acids. The CDR3 spells CASSLAVVGGVNEQFF.

The chain is built from TRBV29-1 and TRBJ2-7. Per germline, CDR1 SQVTM and CDR2 ANQGSEA. This CDR3 spans 13 amino acids. The CDR3 reads CSVELRASYEQYF.